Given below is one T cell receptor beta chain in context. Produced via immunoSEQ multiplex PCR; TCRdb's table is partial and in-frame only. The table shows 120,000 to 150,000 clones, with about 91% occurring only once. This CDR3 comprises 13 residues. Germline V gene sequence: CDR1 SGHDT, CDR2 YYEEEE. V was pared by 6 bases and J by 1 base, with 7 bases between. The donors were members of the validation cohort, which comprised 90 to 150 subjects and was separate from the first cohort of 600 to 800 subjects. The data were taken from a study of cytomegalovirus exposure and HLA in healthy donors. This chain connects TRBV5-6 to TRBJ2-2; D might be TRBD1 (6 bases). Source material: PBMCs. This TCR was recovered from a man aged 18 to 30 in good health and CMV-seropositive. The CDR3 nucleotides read TGTGCCAGCACCAGGGGGAACACCGGGGAGCTGTTTTTT. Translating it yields CASTRGNTGELFF.